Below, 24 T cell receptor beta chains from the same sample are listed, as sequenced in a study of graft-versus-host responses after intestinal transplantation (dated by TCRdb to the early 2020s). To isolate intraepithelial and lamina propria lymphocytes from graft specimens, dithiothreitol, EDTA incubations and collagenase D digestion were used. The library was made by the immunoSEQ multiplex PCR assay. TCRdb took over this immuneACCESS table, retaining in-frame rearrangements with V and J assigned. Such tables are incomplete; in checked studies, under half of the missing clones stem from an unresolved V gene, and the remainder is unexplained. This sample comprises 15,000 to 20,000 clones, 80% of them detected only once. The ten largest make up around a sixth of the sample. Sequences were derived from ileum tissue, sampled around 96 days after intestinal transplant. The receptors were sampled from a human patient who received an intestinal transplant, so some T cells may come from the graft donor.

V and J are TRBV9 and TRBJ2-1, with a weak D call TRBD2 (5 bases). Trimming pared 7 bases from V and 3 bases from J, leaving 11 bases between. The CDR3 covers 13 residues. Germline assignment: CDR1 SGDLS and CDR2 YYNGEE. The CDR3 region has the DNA TGTGCCAGCCGGCGGACTGACTACAATGAGCAGTTCTTC. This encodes CASRRTDYNEQFF.

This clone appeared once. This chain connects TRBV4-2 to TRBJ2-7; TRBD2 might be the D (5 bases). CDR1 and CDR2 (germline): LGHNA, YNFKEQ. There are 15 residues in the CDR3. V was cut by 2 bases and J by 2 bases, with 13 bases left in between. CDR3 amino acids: CASSQYDFGAYEQYF. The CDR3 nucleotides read TGTGCCAGCAGCCAATACGACTTCGGGGCCTACGAGCAGTACTTC.

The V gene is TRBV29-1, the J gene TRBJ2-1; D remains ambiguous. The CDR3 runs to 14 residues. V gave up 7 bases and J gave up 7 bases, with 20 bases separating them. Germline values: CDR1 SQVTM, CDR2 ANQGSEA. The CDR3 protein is CSGWTVLGFNEQFF. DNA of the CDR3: TGCAGCGGGTGGACCGTCCTCGGATTTAATGAGCAGTTCTTC.

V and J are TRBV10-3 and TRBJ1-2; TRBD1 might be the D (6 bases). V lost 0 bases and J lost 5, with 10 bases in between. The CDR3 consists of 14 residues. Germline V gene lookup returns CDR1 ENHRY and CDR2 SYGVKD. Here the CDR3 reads CAISESGGAYGYTF. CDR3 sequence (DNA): TGTGCCATCAGTGAGTCGGGGGGCGCGTATGGCTACACCTTC.

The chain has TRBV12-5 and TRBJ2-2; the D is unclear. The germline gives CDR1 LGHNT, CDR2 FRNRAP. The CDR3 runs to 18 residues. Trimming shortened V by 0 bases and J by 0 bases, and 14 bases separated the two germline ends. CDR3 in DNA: TGTGCTAGTGGTTTGGTACCCTTCCGGCAGCCGAACACCGGGGAGCTGTTTTTT. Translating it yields CASGLVPFRQPNTGELFF.

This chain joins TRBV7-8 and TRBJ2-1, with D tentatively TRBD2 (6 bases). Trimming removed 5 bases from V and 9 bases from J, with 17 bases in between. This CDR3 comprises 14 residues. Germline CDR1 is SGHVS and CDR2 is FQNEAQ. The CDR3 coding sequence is TGTGCCAGCAGCCCCAGTCTAGCGCAAGGTGAGCAGTTCTTC. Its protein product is CASSPSLAQGEQFF.

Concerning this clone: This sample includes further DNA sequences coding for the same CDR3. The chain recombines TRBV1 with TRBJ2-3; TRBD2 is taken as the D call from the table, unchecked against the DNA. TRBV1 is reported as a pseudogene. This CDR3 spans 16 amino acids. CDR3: CTSNRTSGTSTDTQYF. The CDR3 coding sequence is TGCACCAGCAACAGGACTAGCGGCACTAGTACAGATACGCAGTATTTT.

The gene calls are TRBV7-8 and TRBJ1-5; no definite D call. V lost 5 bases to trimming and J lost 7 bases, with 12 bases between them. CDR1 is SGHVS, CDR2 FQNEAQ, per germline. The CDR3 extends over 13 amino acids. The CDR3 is CASSLILAQPQHF. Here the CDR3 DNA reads TGTGCCAGCAGCCTCATACTTGCACAGCCCCAGCATTTT.

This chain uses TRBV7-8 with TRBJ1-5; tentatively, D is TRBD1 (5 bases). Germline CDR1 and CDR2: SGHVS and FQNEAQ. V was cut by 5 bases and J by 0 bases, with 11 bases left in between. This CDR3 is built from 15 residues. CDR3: CASSPGTFSNQPQHF. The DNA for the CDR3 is TGTGCCAGCAGCCCAGGGACTTTTAGCAATCAGCCCCAGCATTTT.

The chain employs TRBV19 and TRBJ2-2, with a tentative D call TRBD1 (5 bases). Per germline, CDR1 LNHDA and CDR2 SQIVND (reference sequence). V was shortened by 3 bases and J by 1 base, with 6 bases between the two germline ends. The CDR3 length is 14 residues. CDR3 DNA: TGTGCCAGTAGTATTAGGGGGAACACCGGGGAGCTGTTTTTT. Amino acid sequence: CASSIRGNTGELFF.

In DNA form, the CDR3 reads TGTGCCAGCAGTCCCGCCTCGAAGGACTATGGCTACACCTTC. This codes for CASSPASKDYGYTF. The V gene is TRBV28, the J gene TRBJ1-2; D remains unclear. V lost 5 bases and J lost 3, with 13 bases in between. The CDR3 is 14 amino acids. CDR1 and CDR2 from the germline V gene are MDHEN and SYDVKM.

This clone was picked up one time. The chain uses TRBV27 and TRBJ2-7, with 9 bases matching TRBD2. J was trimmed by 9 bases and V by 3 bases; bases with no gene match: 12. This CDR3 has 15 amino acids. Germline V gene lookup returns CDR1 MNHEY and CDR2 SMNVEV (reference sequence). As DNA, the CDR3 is TGTGCCAGCAGTTTGGGCCCTCTTCGAGCGGGGGGGCAGTACTTC. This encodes CASSLGPLRAGGQYF.

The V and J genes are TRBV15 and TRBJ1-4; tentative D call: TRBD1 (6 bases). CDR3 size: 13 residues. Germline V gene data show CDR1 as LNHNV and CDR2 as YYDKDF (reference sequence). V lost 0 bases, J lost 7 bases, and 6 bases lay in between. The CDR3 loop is CATSRDRGEKLFF. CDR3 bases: TGTGCCACCAGCAGAGACAGGGGTGAAAAACTGTTTTTT. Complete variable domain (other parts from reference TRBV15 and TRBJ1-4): DAMVIQNPRYQVTQFGKPVTLSCSQTLNHNVMYWYQQKSSQAPKLLFHYYDKDFNNEADTPDNFQSRRPNTSFCFLDIRSPGLGDTAMYLCATSRDRGEKLFFGSGTQLSVL.

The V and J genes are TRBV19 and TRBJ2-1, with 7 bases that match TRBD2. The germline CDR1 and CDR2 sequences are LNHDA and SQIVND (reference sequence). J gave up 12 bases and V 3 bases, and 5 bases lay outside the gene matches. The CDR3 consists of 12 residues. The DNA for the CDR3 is TGTGCCAGTAGTATGCGGGACTACGGGCAGTTCTTC. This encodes CASSMRDYGQFF.

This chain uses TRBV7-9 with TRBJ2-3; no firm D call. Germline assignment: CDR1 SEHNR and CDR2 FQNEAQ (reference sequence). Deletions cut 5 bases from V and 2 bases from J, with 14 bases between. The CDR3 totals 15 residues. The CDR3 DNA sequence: TGTGCCAGCAGCACCGGGCTGGGCCACACAGATACGCAGTATTTT. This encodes CASSTGLGHTDTQYF.

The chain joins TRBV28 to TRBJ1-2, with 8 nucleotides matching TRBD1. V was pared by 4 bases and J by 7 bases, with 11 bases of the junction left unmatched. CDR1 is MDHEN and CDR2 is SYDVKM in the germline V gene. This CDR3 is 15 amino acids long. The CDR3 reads CASSYRGQERSGYTF. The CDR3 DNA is TGTGCCAGCAGTTATCGGGGACAGGAGCGGAGTGGCTACACCTTC.

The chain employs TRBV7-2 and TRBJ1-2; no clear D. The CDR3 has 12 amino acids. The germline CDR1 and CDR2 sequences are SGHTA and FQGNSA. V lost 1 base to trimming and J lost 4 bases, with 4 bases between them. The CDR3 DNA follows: TGTGCCAGCAGCTTAGAAGGCTATGGCTACACCTTC. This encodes CASSLEGYGYTF. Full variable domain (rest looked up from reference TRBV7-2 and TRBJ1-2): GAGVSQSPSNKVTEKGKDVELRCDPISGHTALYWYRQSLGQGLEFLIYFQGNSAPDKSGLPSDRFSAERTGGSVSTLTIQRTQQEDSAVYLCASSLEGYGYTFGSGTRLTVV.

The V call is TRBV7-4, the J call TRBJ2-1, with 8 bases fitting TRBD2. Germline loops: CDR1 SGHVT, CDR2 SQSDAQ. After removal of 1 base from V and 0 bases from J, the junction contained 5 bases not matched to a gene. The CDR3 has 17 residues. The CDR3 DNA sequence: TGTGCCAGCAGCTTAGGCGCTAGCGGGCACTCCTACAATGAGCAGTTCTTC. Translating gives CASSLGASGHSYNEQFF.

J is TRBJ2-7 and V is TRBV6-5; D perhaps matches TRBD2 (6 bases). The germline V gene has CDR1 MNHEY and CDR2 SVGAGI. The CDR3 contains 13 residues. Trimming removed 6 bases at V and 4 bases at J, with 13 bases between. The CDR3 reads CASSSRDLYEQYF. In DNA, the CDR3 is TGTGCCAGCAGCAGCCGGGACTTATACGAGCAGTACTTC.

CDR3 bases: TGTGCCAGCAGTTTCATAGTGGGCTCTGGAAACACCATATATTTT. Its translation: CASSFIVGSGNTIYF. The V gene is TRBV28, the J gene TRBJ1-3; D gene unclear. This CDR3 is built from 15 residues. Germline loops: CDR1 MDHEN, CDR2 SYDVKM. Trimming stripped 3 bases from V and 0 bases from J, with 9 bases between.

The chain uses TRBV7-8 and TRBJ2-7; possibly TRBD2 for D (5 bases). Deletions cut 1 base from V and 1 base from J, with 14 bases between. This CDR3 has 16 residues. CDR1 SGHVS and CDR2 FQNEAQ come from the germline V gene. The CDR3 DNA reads TGTGCCAGCAGCTTAGGAGGGAGCGCCAGGTCCTACGAGCAGTACTTC. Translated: CASSLGGSARSYEQYF.

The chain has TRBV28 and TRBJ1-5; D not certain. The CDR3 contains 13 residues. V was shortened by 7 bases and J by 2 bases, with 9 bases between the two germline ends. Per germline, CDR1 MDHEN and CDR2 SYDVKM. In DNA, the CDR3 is TGTGCCAGCATTAGGGCAGGCAATCAGCCCCAGCATTTT. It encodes CASIRAGNQPQHF.

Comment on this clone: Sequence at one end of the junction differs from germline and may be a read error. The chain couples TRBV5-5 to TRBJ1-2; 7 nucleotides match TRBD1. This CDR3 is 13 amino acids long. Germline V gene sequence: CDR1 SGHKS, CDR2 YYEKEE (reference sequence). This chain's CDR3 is CASSQTGANGYTF. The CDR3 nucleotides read TGCGCCAGCAGCCAAACAGGGGCGAATGGCTACACCTTC. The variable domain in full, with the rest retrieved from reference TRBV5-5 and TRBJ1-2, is DAGVTQSPTHLIKTRGQQVTLRCSPISGHKSVSWYQQVLGQGPQFIFQYYEKEERGRGNFPDRFSARQFPNYSSELNVNALLLGDSALYLCASSQTGANGYTFGSGTRLTVV.

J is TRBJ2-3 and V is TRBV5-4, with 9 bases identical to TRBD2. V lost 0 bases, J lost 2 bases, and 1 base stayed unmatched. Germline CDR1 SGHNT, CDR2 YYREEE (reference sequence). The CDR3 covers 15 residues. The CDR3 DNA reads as TGTGCCAGCAGCTTGGCTAGCGGGAACACAGATACGCAGTATTTT. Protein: CASSLASGNTDTQYF.